A single T cell receptor beta chain is shown here with its context. Using immunoSEQ multiplex PCR, the repertoire was profiled, and TCRdb retains in-frame clones only, with some absent. This table holds 170,000 or so clones, over 70% found once. The germline V gene has CDR1 MNHEY and CDR2 SMNVEV (reference sequence). J lost 0 bases, V lost 3 bases, and 17 bases had no gene match. The CDR3 loop spans 20 amino acids. The data were obtained in a study of blood T cell repertoires in COVID-19. Looking at the study overall: Collection of acute and convalescent COVID-19 samples took place in the United States, Italy and Spain.

The sequenced sample consisted of peripheral blood. The chain recombines TRBV27 with TRBJ2-3; 8 bases line up with TRBD2. This receptor was identified in a woman aged 40 to 50 with COVID-19, enrolled during active disease. CDR3 residues: CASSLGVVAGSPLSTDTQYF. CDR3 in DNA: TGTGCCAGCAGTTTGGGAGTGGTAGCGGGGTCCCCTCTTAGCACAGATACGCAGTATTTT.